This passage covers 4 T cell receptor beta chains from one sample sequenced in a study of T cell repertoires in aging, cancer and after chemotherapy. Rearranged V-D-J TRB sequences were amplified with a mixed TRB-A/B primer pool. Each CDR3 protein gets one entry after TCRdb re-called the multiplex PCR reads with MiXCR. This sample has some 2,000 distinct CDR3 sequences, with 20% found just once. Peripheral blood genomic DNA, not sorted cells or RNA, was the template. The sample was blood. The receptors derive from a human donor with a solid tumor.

CDR3 coding DNA: TGCAGTGCTAGTACCCCGGGACTAGCGGGGGGTCTGAAGGGGAATGAGCAGTTCTTC. Protein sequence: CSASTPGLAGGLKGNEQFF. The gene calls are TRBV20-1 and TRBJ2-1; 15 bases agree with TRBD2. Trimming took 3 bases from V and 7 from J; bases not matched to a gene: 16. The CDR3 runs to 19 residues. The V gene's germline CDR1 is DFQATT and CDR2 SNEGSKA (reference sequence).

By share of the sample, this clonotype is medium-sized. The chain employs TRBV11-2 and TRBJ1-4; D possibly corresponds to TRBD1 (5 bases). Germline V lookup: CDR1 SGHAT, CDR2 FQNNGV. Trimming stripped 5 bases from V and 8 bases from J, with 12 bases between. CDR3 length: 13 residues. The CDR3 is CASSLQGREKLFF. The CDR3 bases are TGTGCCAGCAGCCTGCAGGGAAGAGAAAAACTGTTTTTT.

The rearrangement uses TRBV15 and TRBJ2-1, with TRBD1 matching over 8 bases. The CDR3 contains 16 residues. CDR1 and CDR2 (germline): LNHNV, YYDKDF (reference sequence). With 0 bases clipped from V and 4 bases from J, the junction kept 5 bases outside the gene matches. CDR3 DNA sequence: TGTGCCACCAGCAGAGAACGACAGGGGACTTACAATGAGCAGTTCTTC. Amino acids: CATSRERQGTYNEQFF.

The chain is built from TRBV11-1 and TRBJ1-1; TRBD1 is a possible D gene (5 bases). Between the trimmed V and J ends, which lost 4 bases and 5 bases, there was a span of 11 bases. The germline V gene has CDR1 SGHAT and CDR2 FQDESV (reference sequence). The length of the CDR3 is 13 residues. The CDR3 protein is CASSSGQGTEAFF. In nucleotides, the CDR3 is TGTGCCAGCAGCTCGGGGCAGGGAACTGAAGCTTTCTTT.